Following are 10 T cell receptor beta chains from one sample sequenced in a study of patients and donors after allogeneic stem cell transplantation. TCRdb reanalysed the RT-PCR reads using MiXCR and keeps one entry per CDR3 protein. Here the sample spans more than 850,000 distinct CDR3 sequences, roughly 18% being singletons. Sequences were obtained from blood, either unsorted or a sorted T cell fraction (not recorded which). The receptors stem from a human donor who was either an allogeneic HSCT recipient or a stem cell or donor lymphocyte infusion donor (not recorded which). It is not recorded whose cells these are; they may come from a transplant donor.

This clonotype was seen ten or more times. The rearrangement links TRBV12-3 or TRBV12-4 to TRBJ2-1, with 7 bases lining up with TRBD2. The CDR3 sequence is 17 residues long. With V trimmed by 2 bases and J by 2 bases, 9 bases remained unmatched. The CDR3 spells CASSLSGREGTYNEQFF. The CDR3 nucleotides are TGTGCCAGCAGTTTATCTGGGAGGGAGGGTACCTACAATGAGCAGTTCTTC.

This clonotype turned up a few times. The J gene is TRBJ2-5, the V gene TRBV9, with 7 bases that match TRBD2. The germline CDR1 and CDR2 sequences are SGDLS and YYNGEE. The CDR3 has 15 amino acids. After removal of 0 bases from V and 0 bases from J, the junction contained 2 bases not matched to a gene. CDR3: CASSVVGTNQETQYF. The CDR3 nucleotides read TGTGCCAGCAGCGTAGTCGGGACTAACCAAGAGACCCAGTACTTC.

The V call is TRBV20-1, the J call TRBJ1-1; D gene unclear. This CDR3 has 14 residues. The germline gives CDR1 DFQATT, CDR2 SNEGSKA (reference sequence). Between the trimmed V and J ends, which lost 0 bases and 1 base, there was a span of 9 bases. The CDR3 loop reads CSARDGSGNTEAFF. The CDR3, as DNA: TGCAGTGCTAGAGACGGGTCGGGGAACACTGAAGCTTTCTTT.

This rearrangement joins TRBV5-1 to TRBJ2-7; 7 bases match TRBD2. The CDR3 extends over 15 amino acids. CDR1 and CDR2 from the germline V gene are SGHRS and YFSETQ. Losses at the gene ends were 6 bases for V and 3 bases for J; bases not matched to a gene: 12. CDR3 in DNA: TGCGCCAGCAAACCTTCAGCGGGGAAAAACTACGAGCAGTACTTC. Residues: CASKPSAGKNYEQYF.

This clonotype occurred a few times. CDR3 sequence (DNA): TGCAGCGTTGAAGAGACAGGGAGCTCCTACGAGCAGTACTTC. Translating it yields CSVEETGSSYEQYF. The chain links TRBV29-1 to TRBJ2-7; TRBD1 agrees at 7 bases. The CDR3 extends over 14 amino acids. The J segment lost 0 bases and the V segment lost 0 bases, leaving 2 bases of the junction unmatched. CDR1 and CDR2 (germline): SQVTM, ANQGSEA.

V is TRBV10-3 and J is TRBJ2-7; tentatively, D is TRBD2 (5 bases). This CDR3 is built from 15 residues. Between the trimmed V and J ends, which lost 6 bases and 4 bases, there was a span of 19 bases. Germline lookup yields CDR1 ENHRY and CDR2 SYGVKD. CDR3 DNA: TGTGCCATCAGCGCGGGCCGGGGTCTGGAGTACGAGCAGTACTTC. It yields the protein CAISAGRGLEYEQYF.

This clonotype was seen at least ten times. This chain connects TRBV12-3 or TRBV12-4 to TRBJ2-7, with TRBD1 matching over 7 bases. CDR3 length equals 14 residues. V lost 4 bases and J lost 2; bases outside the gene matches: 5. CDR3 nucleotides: TGTGCCAGCAGTTCAAGGGGGCCCCCCTACGAGCAGTACTTC. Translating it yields CASSSRGPPYEQYF.

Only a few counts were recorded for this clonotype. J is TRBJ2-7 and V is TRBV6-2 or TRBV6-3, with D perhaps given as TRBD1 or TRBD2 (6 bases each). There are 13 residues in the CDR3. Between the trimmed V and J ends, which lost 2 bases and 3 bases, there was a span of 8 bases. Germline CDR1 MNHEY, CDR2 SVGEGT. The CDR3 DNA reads TGTGCCAGCAGTTACGGGGGGCTCTACGAGCAGTACTTC. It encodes CASSYGGLYEQYF.

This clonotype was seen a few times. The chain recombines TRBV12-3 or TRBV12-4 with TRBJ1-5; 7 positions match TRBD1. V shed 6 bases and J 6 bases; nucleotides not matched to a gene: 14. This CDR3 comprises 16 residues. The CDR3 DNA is TGTGCCAGCAGCACTGAACTAGCCAGGGGGATTCAGCCCCAGCATTTT. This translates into CASSTELARGIQPQHF.

The CDR3 protein is CASSTYPDNSYEQYF. CDR3 nucleotides: TGCGCCAGCAGTACTTACCCCGACAACTCCTACGAGCAGTACTTC. The V and J genes are TRBV4-1 and TRBJ2-7; D is unclear. The CDR3 totals 15 residues. V dropped 6 bases and J dropped 0 bases, with 15 bases sitting between them. Germline CDR1 reads MGHRA; CDR2 reads YSYEKL.